These 23 T cell receptor beta chains were all obtained from the same sample, sequenced in a study of blood T cell repertoires in COVID-19. Produced via immunoSEQ multiplex PCR; TCRdb's table is partial and in-frame only. The data hold under 200,000 clones, with 70% to 90% observed a single time. What was sequenced was peripheral blood. All receptors come from a man aged 35 to 55 with active or convalescent COVID-19.

The gene calls are TRBV5-1 and TRBJ1-3; D is unclear. Germline assignment: CDR1 SGHRS and CDR2 YFSETQ. There are 17 residues in the CDR3. V lost 0 bases to trimming and J lost 0 bases, with 13 bases between them. The CDR3 sequence: CASSLGGSAGSGNTIYF. The DNA of the CDR3 is TGCGCCAGCAGCTTGGGAGGAAGCGCCGGCTCTGGAAACACCATATATTTT.

The chain uses TRBV6-5 and TRBJ2-1; 10 positions match TRBD2. The CDR3 loop spans 15 amino acids. V lost 2 bases to trimming and J lost 8 bases; unmatched junction nucleotides: 6. The germline V gene encodes CDR1 MNHEY and CDR2 SVGAGI. Written as DNA, the CDR3 is TGTGCCAGCAGTTACGCTAGCGGGAGTTTCGATGAGCAGTTCTTC. Encoded protein: CASSYASGSFDEQFF.

The rearrangement links TRBV7-3 to TRBJ2-2, with D perhaps matching TRBD2 (7 bases). Between the trimmed V and J ends, which lost 3 bases and 5 bases, there was a span of 13 bases. The CDR3 has 15 residues. CDR1 is SGHTA and CDR2 is FQGTGA in the germline V gene. The CDR3 DNA reads as TGTGCCAGCAGCTTCATACAGGGAGGGACCGGGGAGCTGTTTTTT. Translation gives CASSFIQGGTGELFF.

This sequence joins TRBV10-3 and TRBJ2-3; 10 nucleotides agree with TRBD2. V gave up 4 bases and J gave up 4 bases; unmatched junction bases: 14. CDR1 is ENHRY and CDR2 is SYGVKD in the germline V gene. The CDR3 has 18 amino acids. The CDR3 DNA reads as TGTGCCATCAGTGTATCCAGCGGGGGGGCCTCGTGGGCAGATACGCAGTATTTT. Translated: CAISVSSGGASWADTQYF.

This clone was picked up one time. The rearrangement joins TRBV5-1 to TRBJ2-1, with TRBD2 identical over 7 bases. V trimming: 1 base; J trimming: 0 bases; junction bases outside the gene matches: 1. Germline CDR1 reads SGHRS; CDR2 reads YFSETQ. This CDR3 is built from 15 residues. CDR3 sequence reads: CASSLTGGSYNEQFF. Written as DNA, the CDR3 is TGCGCCAGCAGCTTGACGGGGGGCTCCTACAATGAGCAGTTCTTC.

In DNA form, the CDR3 reads TGTGCCAGCAGCCAACGCGGGACTAGCACAGATACGCAGTATTTT. It is translated as CASSQRGTSTDTQYF. The rearrangement joins TRBV6-5 to TRBJ2-3; D may be TRBD2 (6 bases). V was pared by 6 bases and J by 0 bases, with 13 bases between. The CDR3 is made up of 15 amino acids. Germline CDR1 and CDR2: MNHEY and SVGAGI.

Only a few counts were recorded for this clone. The chain uses TRBV19 and TRBJ1-4; possible D gene TRBD1, 6 bases. V was cut by 4 bases and J by 10 bases, with 7 bases left in between. The CDR3 length is 11 residues. Germline values: CDR1 LNHDA, CDR2 SQIVND (reference sequence). CDR3 protein: CASSRGGKLFF. CDR3 coding DNA: TGTGCCAGTAGTAGAGGGGGAAAACTGTTTTTT.

This sequence joins TRBV3-1 (or the pseudogene TRBV3-2) and TRBJ2-3; D gene ambiguous. The CDR3 covers 14 residues. Trimming cost V 0 bases and J 6 bases, with 10 bases left between them. CDR1 and CDR2 (germline): LGHDT, YNNKEL (reference sequence). The CDR3 DNA reads as TGTGCCAGCAGCCAAGACTCTAAATGGGATACGCAGTATTTT. It specifies CASSQDSKWDTQYF.

The chain combines TRBV4-1 with TRBJ1-5; D unresolved. V dropped 1 base and J dropped 3 bases, with 16 bases sitting between them. The germline V gene has CDR1 MGHRA and CDR2 YSYEKL. This CDR3 contains 17 residues. The CDR3, as DNA: TGCGCCAGCAGCCAAGGGGGAGATAAGCGGGTCAATCAGCCCCAGCATTTT. Encoded protein: CASSQGGDKRVNQPQHF.

The V and J genes are TRBV3-1 (or the pseudogene TRBV3-2) and TRBJ2-7, with 9 bases matching TRBD2. Germline V gives CDR1 LGHDT, CDR2 YNNKEL (reference sequence). V shed 4 bases, J shed 3 bases, and the junction held 7 bases outside the gene matches. There are 15 residues in the CDR3. The CDR3 protein is CASSRQSAGGYEQYF. The CDR3 DNA follows: TGTGCCAGCAGCCGACAGTCAGCGGGGGGCTACGAGCAGTACTTC.

The chain is built from TRBV4-1 and TRBJ2-7; the D gene is possibly TRBD2 (5 bases). From germline, CDR1 is MGHRA and CDR2 YSYEKL. CDR3 length: 14 amino acids. V lost 1 base to trimming and J lost 5 bases, with 12 bases between them. CDR3 nucleotide sequence: TGCGCCAGCAGCCAAGTCGGGGAGTACCACGAGCAGTACTTC. It encodes CASSQVGEYHEQYF.

V usage is TRBV10-3 and J usage is TRBJ2-7, with D possibly TRBD2 on 6 matching bases. The CDR3 contains 15 residues. V dropped 7 bases and J dropped 4 bases, with 20 bases sitting between them. Per the germline V gene, CDR1 is ENHRY and CDR2 is SYGVKD. The CDR3 coding sequence is TGTGCCATCACCGAAAGGGTTACTAGCCATTACGAGCAGTACTTC. Protein sequence: CAITERVTSHYEQYF.

The chain has TRBV24-1 and TRBJ1-2; 10 bases line up with TRBD1. The J segment lost 8 bases and the V segment lost 7 bases, leaving 6 bases of the junction unmatched. Per the germline V gene, CDR1 is KGHDR and CDR2 is SFDVKD. There are 13 residues in the CDR3. CDR3 amino acids: CATRVGQGSGYTF. As DNA, the CDR3 is TGTGCCACCAGGGTGGGACAGGGGTCGGGCTACACCTTC.

The V gene is TRBV6-5, the J gene TRBJ2-3; 9 bases map to TRBD1. The CDR3 loop spans 14 amino acids. The V gene's germline CDR1 is MNHEY and CDR2 SVGAGI. The ends lost 8 bases at V and 7 bases at J; junction bases unmatched: 10. This chain's CDR3 is CASSPGQGGHTQYF. The CDR3, as DNA: TGTGCCAGCTCTCCGGGACAGGGAGGTCATACGCAGTATTTT.

This chain connects TRBV29-1 to TRBJ1-5; no firm D call. Germline V gene lookup returns CDR1 SQVTM and CDR2 ANQGSEA. The V gene lost 6 bases and the J gene lost 0 bases, with 12 bases spanning the gap. The length of the CDR3 is 14 residues. DNA for the CDR3: TGCAGCGTAATTGTAGGCGGTAGCAATCAGCCCCAGCATTTT. It codes for CSVIVGGSNQPQHF.

This chain joins TRBV2 and TRBJ1-2; D remains unclear. Germline V gives CDR1 SNHLY, CDR2 FYNNEI. V was shortened by 4 bases and J by 4 bases, with 13 bases between the two germline ends. This CDR3 contains 14 residues. The CDR3 region has the DNA TGTGCCAGCAGTGGGGAGGGTGGTGGCTATGGCTACACCTTC. Translated, it gives CASSGEGGGYGYTF.

This chain connects TRBV7-2 to TRBJ2-7; D possibly corresponds to TRBD2 (6 bases). The ends were cut back, 4 bases at V and 3 bases at J, with 13 bases in the middle. This CDR3 comprises 14 residues. Germline V gene lookup returns CDR1 SGHTA and CDR2 FQGNSA. In DNA, the CDR3 is TGTGCCAGCAGCTCCCGGGGGTCCATCTACGAGCAGTACTTC. Residues: CASSSRGSIYEQYF.

The genes are TRBV19 and TRBJ2-7; 9 bases line up with TRBD1. The V and J ends lost 4 bases and 4 bases, in that order; junction bases with no gene match: 11. The CDR3 has 16 amino acids. Germline CDR1 reads LNHDA; CDR2 reads SQIVND (reference sequence). This CDR3 reads CASSTGGTGKGYEQYF. The CDR3 DNA sequence: TGTGCCAGTAGTACCGGGGGGACAGGGAAAGGATACGAGCAGTACTTC.

The J gene is TRBJ1-4, the V gene TRBV28; weak D call: TRBD1 (5 bases). The length of the CDR3 is 16 residues. Trimming removed 1 base at V and 3 bases at J, with 12 bases between. Germline CDR1 MDHEN, CDR2 SYDVKM. CDR3 sequence (DNA): TGTGCCAGCAGTTTATTTCGGGGGTCGTCTAATGAAAAACTGTTTTTT. This encodes CASSLFRGSSNEKLFF.

This clone appeared a single time. The chain recombines TRBV14 with TRBJ2-4; 10 bases are shared with TRBD1. V was pared by 4 bases and J by 8 bases, with 2 bases of the junction left unmatched. The germline CDR1 and CDR2 sequences are SGHDN and FVKESK. CDR3 length equals 13 residues. The chain's CDR3 is CASSLDRGDIQYF. The DNA of the CDR3 is TGTGCCAGCAGCCTGGACAGGGGGGACATTCAGTACTTC.

The sample holds one count of this clone. The chain carries TRBV5-8 and TRBJ1-2; tentative D call: TRBD1 (6 bases). Per the germline V gene, CDR1 is SGHTS and CDR2 is YDEGEE. V was trimmed by 3 bases and J by 0 bases, leaving 12 bases between them. The CDR3 is 15 amino acids. The DNA of the CDR3 is TGTGCCAGCAGCTATGGACCAGGGGCTAACTATGGCTACACCTTC. Its protein product is CASSYGPGANYGYTF.

V usage is TRBV6-6 and J usage is TRBJ1-2; D not resolved. V shed 6 bases and J shed 5 bases, with 7 bases lying between them. The CDR3 contains 11 residues. The germline V gene encodes CDR1 MNHNY and CDR2 SVGAGI (reference sequence). CDR3: CASSSYYGYTF. CDR3 DNA sequence: TGTGCCAGCAGCTCGTATTATGGCTACACCTTC.

CDR3 coding DNA: TGTGCCAGCAGGAAGGCCGGGACAGGGGGAGATCCCCTCCACTTT. It is translated as CASRKAGTGGDPLHF. The chain is built from TRBV28 and TRBJ1-6, with 11 bases lining up with TRBD1. The CDR3 has 15 residues. Germline values: CDR1 MDHEN, CDR2 SYDVKM. Losses at the gene ends were 6 bases for V and 13 bases for J; bases not matched to a gene: 11.